This T cell receptor beta chain appears in the sequencing data of a study of shared clonotypes between healthy human individuals. Looking at the study overall: Every donor yielded three CD4 naive, three CD4 memory, two CD8 naive and one CD8 memory plate.

Here immunoSEQ multiplex PCR was the method, and the copy in TCRdb shows in-frame clones only, minus some. The sample carries over 2 million clones, roughly 92% recorded once. Germline CDR1 SGHDN, CDR2 FVKESK. V shed 2 bases and J 8 bases; nucleotides not matched to a gene: 10. This CDR3 is built from 15 residues. Every contributor of samples was a Caucasian grown-up residing in Nashville, Tennessee. Findings of the study overall: The donor pool, a small one, limited the genetic and exposure-history diversity represented.

A remark on this clone: Antigen: not known.

V is TRBV14 and J is TRBJ1-2; 8 positions agree with TRBD1. Sequencing was performed on naive CD4+ T cells from PBMCs. Subset defined: CD45RA+ positively selected. This clonotype was sampled from a man younger than 35 in good health. Some clones in this sample may be carry-over from other donors' samples. The CDR3 sequence is CASSQSGRGLKGYTF. As DNA, the CDR3 is TGTGCCAGCAGCCAAAGTGGCAGGGGGCTTAAGGGCTACACCTTC. Combining the CDR3 with reference TRBV14 and TRBJ1-2 gives the whole variable domain EAGVTQFPSHSVIEKGQTVTLRCDPISGHDNLYWYRRVMGKEIKFLLHFVKESKQDESGMPNNRFLAERTGGTYSTLKVQPAELEDSGVYFCASSQSGRGLKGYTFGSGTRLTVV.